This T cell receptor beta chain emerged from a study of blood T cell repertoires in COVID-19. Study overall: Some COVID-19 samples were acute and others convalescent; all came from the United States, Italy and Spain. PBMCs, B-cell-depleted T cells, or T cells provided the cDNA or gDNA that made up the material.

Sequencing used immunoSEQ multiplex PCR; TCRdb keeps in-frame clones, though not all of them. The table lists about 380,000 clones, more than 75% of them singletons. Germline loops: CDR1 SGHTA, CDR2 FQGNSA. Trimming removed 1 base from V and 0 bases from J, with 9 bases in between. The length of the CDR3 is 16 residues. Everyone who took part was about 18 to 90 years old, and they came from 24 US areas. The sequence was collected from a woman between 18 and 29 years old who had recovered from COVID-19. The sequenced sample was PBMCs or T cells enriched from blood (not recorded which). The rearrangement joins TRBV7-2 to TRBJ2-2; D remains unclear. CDR3 sequence (DNA): TGTGCCAGCAGCTTAGATGGGCGAACGAACACCGGGGAGCTGTTTTTT. Encoded protein: CASSLDGRTNTGELFF.